These T cell receptor beta chains were read from a single sample in a study of T cell changes during pregnancy in multiple sclerosis. Method: immunoSEQ multiplex PCR; TCRdb's copy keeps in-frame clones and lacks some. The table has about 80,000 clones, 92% seen once. The sequencing used peripheral blood, collected before pregnancy. These receptors all stem from a female donor with multiple sclerosis, enrolled in a pregnancy study. CDR3s include the opening cysteine and the closing phenylalanine or tryptophan. The D gene is left open where the match is weak. Some rows mark clone size as missing; the rest say once, few, many or name a class of expanded clone.

V	size	D	J	DNA	CDR3
TRBV6-1	.	TRBD1	TRBJ1-5	TGTGCCAGCAGTGAAGCGGCAGGGGGACGGCAGCCCCAGCATTTT	CASSEAAGGRQPQHF
TRBV2	.	.	TRBJ1-6	TGTGCCAGCAGTGAAGTCCTGGGGGCCAGGAATTCACCCCTCCACTTT	CASSEVLGARNSPLHF
TRBV6-1	.	.	TRBJ2-1	TGTGCCAGCAACGGGGGACAGACATACAATGAGCAGTTCTTC	CASNGGQTYNEQFF
TRBV5-6	.	.	TRBJ1-3	TGTGCCAGCAGCTTGAGGGTGGGAGCAGCTGGAAACACCATATATTTT	CASSLRVGAAGNTIYF
TRBV28	.	.	TRBJ1-2	TGTGCCAGCAGTTTCATCGGAACAGATGGCTACACCTTC	CASSFIGTDGYTF
TRBV28	.	TRBD2	TRBJ2-2	TGTGCCAGCAGTGACAGCGGGGGGTCACACACCGGGGAGCTGTTTTTT	CASSDSGGSHTGELFF
TRBV9	.	TRBD1	TRBJ2-5	TGTGCCAGCAGCGCCGGGACAGATCAAGAGACCCAGTACTTC	CASSAGTDQETQYF
TRBV9	once	.	TRBJ1-6	TGTGCCAGCAGCGTAGGTGAGAATTCACCCCTCCACTTT	CASSVGENSPLHF
TRBV2	.	TRBD2	TRBJ2-1	TGTGCCAGCGAGGGACTAGCGGGGGGGGACAATGAGCAGTTCTTC	CASEGLAGGDNEQFF
TRBV27	.	.	TRBJ2-1	TGTGCCAGCAGTCCCTTCTCCTACAATGAGCAGTTCTTC	CASSPFSYNEQFF
TRBV6-4	.	.	TRBJ2-7	TGTGCCAGCAGTGCGGGGGGCAGCTCCTACGAGCAGTACTTC	CASSAGGSSYEQYF
TRBV19	.	.	TRBJ1-5	TGTGCCAGTAGCGACAGTAGCAATCAGCCCCAGCATTTT	CASSDSSNQPQHF
TRBV6-5	.	TRBD1	TRBJ1-2	TGTGCCAGCAGTTACACGACAGGGTCGTACTATGGCTACACCTTC	CASSYTTGSYYGYTF
TRBV19	.	TRBD1	TRBJ1-2	TGTGCCAGTAGTAGGGACAGCAACTATGGCTACACCTTC	CASSRDSNYGYTF
TRBV18	.	.	TRBJ1-3	TGTGCCAGCTCGACAGGAGTCGGCTCTGGAAACACCATATATTTT	CASSTGVGSGNTIYF
TRBV2	.	TRBD1	TRBJ1-2	TGTGCCACCGATACAGGGGTCTATGGCTACACCTTC	CATDTGVYGYTF
TRBV7-2	.	TRBD2	TRBJ2-3	TGTGCCAGCAGCTTTCATAGCGGGGGTTTCAGCACAGATACGCAGTATTTT	CASSFHSGGFSTDTQYF
TRBV29-1	.	TRBD1	TRBJ2-5	TGCAGCACAGGGGGCGGAGAGACCCAGTACTTC	CSTGGGETQYF
TRBV4-1	.	.	TRBJ1-3	TGCGCCAGCAGCCAAGATGAGCGGGCCTCTGGAAACACCATATATTTT	CASSQDERASGNTIYF
TRBV9	.	TRBD2	TRBJ2-1	TGTGCCAGCAGCCTAACGACTAGCGGGGTTTACAATGAGCAGTTCTTC	CASSLTTSGVYNEQFF
TRBV9	.	TRBD2	TRBJ2-3	TGTGCCAGCAGCCCTCATGGACTAGCGGGGGACACAGATACGCAGTATTTT	CASSPHGLAGDTDTQYF
TRBV4-1	.	TRBD1	TRBJ1-1	TGCGCCAGCAGCCCCACCCAGAGGACAGGGAACACTGAAGCTTTCTTT	CASSPTQRTGNTEAFF
TRBV6-1	.	.	TRBJ1-1	TGTGCCAGCAGGGAGGGTTTGAACACTGAAGCTTTCTTT	CASREGLNTEAFF
TRBV7-9	.	TRBD2	TRBJ2-5	TGTGCCAGCAGCCCAGGGACTAGCGGGGGGGCCGGCGAGACCCAGTACTTC	CASSPGTSGGAGETQYF
TRBV13	.	TRBD1	TRBJ2-2	TGTGCCAGCAGCCCACGGACAGGGGGCGGGGAGCTGTTTTTT	CASSPRTGGGELFF
TRBV19	.	TRBD2	TRBJ2-3	TGTGCCAGCAGACTAGCGGGGGGCACAGATACGCAGTATTTT	CASRLAGGTDTQYF
TRBV25-1	once	.	TRBJ2-7	TGTGCCAGCAGTGAGAGCTCGGGCGAGCAGTACTTC	CASSESSGEQYF
TRBV30	.	TRBD1	TRBJ2-5	TGTGCCTGGGCCGGACAGGGCCAAGAGACCCAGTACTTC	CAWAGQGQETQYF
TRBV7-2	.	.	TRBJ1-5	TGTGCCAGCAGCTTAGTAGGGGATCAGCCCCAGCATTTT	CASSLVGDQPQHF
TRBV13	.	TRBD2	TRBJ2-3	TGTGCCAGCAGCTTAGCGGGGGGGATTACGCAGTATTTT	CASSLAGGITQYF
TRBV19	.	TRBD2	TRBJ2-1	TGTGCCAGCCTAGGACTAGCGGGGGAGCAGTTCTTC	CASLGLAGEQFF
TRBV29-1	.	.	TRBJ1-2	TGCAGCGTGAGTGGGGCAGGCTCCCCCTATGGCTACACCTTC	CSVSGAGSPYGYTF
TRBV13	.	.	TRBJ1-2	TGTGCCAGCAGCTTAGACAGGGCGACGGGCTACACCTTC	CASSLDRATGYTF
TRBV18	.	.	TRBJ2-1	TGTGCCAGCTCACCAAGCCCCAACTCACCTCGCGAGTTCTTC	CASSPSPNSPREFF
TRBV4-1	.	TRBD1	TRBJ1-2	TGCGCCAGCAGCCGCCTGACAGGGGGCGGCCCTAACTATGGCTACACCTTC	CASSRLTGGGPNYGYTF
TRBV9	.	.	TRBJ2-1	TGTGCCAGCAGCGCTTCGGGGGACCACTACAATGAGCAGTTCTTC	CASSASGDHYNEQFF
TRBV2	once	TRBD1	TRBJ2-2	TGTGCCAGCATAGCCAACAGGGGGAACACCGGGGAGCTGTTTTTT	CASIANRGNTGELFF
TRBV5-8	.	TRBD1	TRBJ1-5	TGTGCCAGCAGCCGGAGAACCGGGACAGCTGTCAATCAGCCCCAGCATTTT	CASSRRTGTAVNQPQHF
TRBV5-5	.	.	TRBJ1-1	TGTGCCAGCAGTCTCGGACAACCGAACTGGGTGAACACTGAAGCTTTCTTT	CASSLGQPNWVNTEAFF
TRBV9	.	TRBD1	TRBJ1-2	TGTGCCAGCAGCGTCGGAGGGACAGGCGTAGCTGGCTACACCTTC	CASSVGGTGVAGYTF
TRBV30	.	TRBD2	TRBJ2-7	TGTGCCTGCACGCTCCTAGCGGGAGGCGAGCAGTACTTC	CACTLLAGGEQYF
TRBV9	.	TRBD1	TRBJ1-3	TGTGCCAGCAACACAGGGGGCTCTGGAAACACCATATATTTT	CASNTGGSGNTIYF
TRBV6-1	few	TRBD1	TRBJ1-2	TGTGCCACCCGGGACAGGGGATATGGCTACACCTTC	CATRDRGYGYTF
TRBV10-3	.	.	TRBJ1-4	TGTGCCACCCGGGGCAGGGAGGTGGAAAAACTGTTTTTT	CATRGREVEKLFF
TRBV5-1	.	.	TRBJ1-2	TGCGCCAGCAGCTTGGCTGGGACAAAGGCATTTGATGGCTACACCTTC	CASSLAGTKAFDGYTF
TRBV7-9	once	.	TRBJ2-6	TGTGCCAGCAGCTCTTTAGAGGGGGACCCTGGGGCCAACGTCCTGACTTTC	CASSSLEGDPGANVLTF
TRBV2	.	.	TRBJ2-7	TGTGCCAGCAGCGAAGGGCCCTACGAGCAGTACTTC	CASSEGPYEQYF
TRBV30	.	.	TRBJ2-7	TGTGCCTCGGGTCGGGATGGACGGAGCTACGAGCAGTACTTC	CASGRDGRSYEQYF
TRBV27	.	TRBD1	TRBJ2-7	TGTGCCAGCAGCAGAGGACAGGGCTACGAGCAGTACTTC	CASSRGQGYEQYF
TRBV13	few	.	TRBJ1-1	TGTGCCAGCAGCCTCGGGACTGAAGCTTTCTTT	CASSLGTEAFF
TRBV5-6	.	TRBD1	TRBJ2-7	TGTGCCAGCAGCTTACCCGGACAGGGAGATTACGAGCAGTACTTC	CASSLPGQGDYEQYF
TRBV25-1	.	.	TRBJ1-5	TGTGCCAGCAGTGAAGGCAGTAGCAATCAGCCCCAGCATTTT	CASSEGSSNQPQHF
TRBV11-2	.	TRBD1	TRBJ2-3	TGTGCCAGCAGCTTCGGGACAGGGGGATCAGATACGCAGTATTTT	CASSFGTGGSDTQYF
TRBV9	.	.	TRBJ2-1	TGTGCCAGCAGTGAACCGGGACTTGCCTCGACAATGAGCAGTTCCCCTCAGTTCTTC	CASSEPGLASTMSSSPQFF
TRBV13	.	.	TRBJ2-1	TGTGCCAGCAGCCCCGGTGGAGATGAGCAGTTCTTC	CASSPGGDEQFF